This entry describes one T cell receptor beta chain. This entry is derived from a study of shared clonotypes between healthy human individuals. CDR1 is LNHDA, CDR2 SQIVND, per germline (reference sequence). The V and J ends lost 6 bases and 6 bases, in that order; junction bases with no gene match: 9. The CDR3 has 14 residues. Adults of Caucasian background living in Nashville, Tennessee made up all donors. The table came from immunoSEQ multiplex PCR; TCRdb's copy has only in-frame clones and leaves some out. This table has roughly 1,500,000 clones, approximately 98.5% appearing once. The chain combines TRBV19 with TRBJ2-7; 9 bases are shared with TRBD1. The sequencing input was naive CD4+ T cells sorted from blood. Subset given: CD45RA+ positively selected. The clonotype was recovered from a man aged 30-40 years in good health. CDR3 bases: TGTGCCAGTAGGCGGACACAGGGGGCCGTCGAGCAGTACTTC. This encodes CASRRTQGAVEQYF.